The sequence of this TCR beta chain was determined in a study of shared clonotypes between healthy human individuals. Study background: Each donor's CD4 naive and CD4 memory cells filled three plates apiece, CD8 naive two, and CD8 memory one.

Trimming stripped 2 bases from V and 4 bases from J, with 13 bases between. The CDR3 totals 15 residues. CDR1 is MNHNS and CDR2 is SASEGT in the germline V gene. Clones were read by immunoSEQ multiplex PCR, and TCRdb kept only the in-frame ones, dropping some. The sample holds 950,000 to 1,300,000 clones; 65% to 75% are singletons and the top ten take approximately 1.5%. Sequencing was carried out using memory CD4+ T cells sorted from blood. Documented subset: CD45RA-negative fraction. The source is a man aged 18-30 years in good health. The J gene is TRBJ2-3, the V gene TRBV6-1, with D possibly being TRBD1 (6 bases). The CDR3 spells CASSESGALSDTQYF. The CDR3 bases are TGTGCCAGCAGTGAATCAGGGGCGCTGTCAGATACGCAGTATTTT.